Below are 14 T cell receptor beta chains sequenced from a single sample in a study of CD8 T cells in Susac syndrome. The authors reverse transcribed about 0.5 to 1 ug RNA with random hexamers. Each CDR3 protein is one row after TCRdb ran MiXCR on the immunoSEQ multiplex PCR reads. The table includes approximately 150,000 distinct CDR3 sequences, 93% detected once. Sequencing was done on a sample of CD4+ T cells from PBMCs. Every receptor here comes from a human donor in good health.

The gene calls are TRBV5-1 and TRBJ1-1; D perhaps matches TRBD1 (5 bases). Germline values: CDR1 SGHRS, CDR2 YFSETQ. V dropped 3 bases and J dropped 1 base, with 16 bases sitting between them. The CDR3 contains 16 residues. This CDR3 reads CASSYSGARGNTEAFF. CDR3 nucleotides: TGCGCCAGCAGCTACTCCGGGGCGCGGGGGAACACTGAAGCTTTCTTT. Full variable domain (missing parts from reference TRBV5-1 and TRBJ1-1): KAGVTQTPRYLIKTRGQQVTLSCSPISGHRSVSWYQQTPGQGLQFLFEYFSETQRNKGNFPGRFSGRQFSNSRSEMNVSTLELGDSALYLCASSYSGARGNTEAFFGQGTRLTVV.

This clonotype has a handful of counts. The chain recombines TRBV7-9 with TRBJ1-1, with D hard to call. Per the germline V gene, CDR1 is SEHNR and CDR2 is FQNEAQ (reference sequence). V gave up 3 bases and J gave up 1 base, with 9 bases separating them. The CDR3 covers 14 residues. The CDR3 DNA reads TGTGCCAGCAGCTTTTGGGCCTCGAACACTGAAGCTTTCTTT. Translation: CASSFWASNTEAFF.

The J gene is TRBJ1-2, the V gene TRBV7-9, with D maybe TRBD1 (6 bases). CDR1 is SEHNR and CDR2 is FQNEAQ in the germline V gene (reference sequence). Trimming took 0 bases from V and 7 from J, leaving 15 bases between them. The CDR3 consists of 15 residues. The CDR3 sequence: CASSLAGRGVGGYTF. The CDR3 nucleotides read TGTGCCAGCAGCTTAGCTGGCAGGGGAGTGGGTGGCTACACCTTC.

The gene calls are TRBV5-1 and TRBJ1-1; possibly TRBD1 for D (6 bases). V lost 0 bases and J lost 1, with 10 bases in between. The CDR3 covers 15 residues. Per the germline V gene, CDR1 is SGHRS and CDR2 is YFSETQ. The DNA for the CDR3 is TGCGCCAGCAGCTTGGCGGCGACAGGGAACACTGAAGCTTTCTTT. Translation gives CASSLAATGNTEAFF.

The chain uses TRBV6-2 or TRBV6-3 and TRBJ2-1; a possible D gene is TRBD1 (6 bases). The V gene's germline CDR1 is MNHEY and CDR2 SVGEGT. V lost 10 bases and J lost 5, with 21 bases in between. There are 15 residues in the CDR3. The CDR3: CATGDWDTADNEQFF. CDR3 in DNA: TGTGCCACTGGGGATTGGGACACCGCGGACAATGAGCAGTTCTTC.

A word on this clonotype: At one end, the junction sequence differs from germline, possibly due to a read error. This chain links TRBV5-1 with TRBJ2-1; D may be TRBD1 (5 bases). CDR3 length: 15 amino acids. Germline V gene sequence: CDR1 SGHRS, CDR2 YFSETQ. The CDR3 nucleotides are TGCGCCAGCAGCTTGGAAGGGGTAACGTTTAATGAGCAGTCCTTC. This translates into CASSLEGVTFNEQSF.

The CDR3 protein is CASSSWTGDSPLHF. In nucleotides, the CDR3 is TGTGCCAGCAGTTCCTGGACAGGGGATTCACCCCTCCACTTT. This chain connects TRBV12-3 or TRBV12-4 to TRBJ1-6, with 9 positions matching TRBD1. CDR3 length equals 14 residues. V was clipped by 4 bases and J by 8 bases; unmatched bases: 3.

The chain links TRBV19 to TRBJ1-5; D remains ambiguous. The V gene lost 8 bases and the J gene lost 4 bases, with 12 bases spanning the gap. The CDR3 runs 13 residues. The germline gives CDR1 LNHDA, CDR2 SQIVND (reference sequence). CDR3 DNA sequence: TGTGCCAGTGGAGGGAGGATGAATCAGCCCCAGCATTTT. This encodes CASGGRMNQPQHF.

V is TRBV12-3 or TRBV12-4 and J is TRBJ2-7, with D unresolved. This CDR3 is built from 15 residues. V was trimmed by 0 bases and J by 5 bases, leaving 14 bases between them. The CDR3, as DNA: TGTGCCAGCAGTTTAGCCGTTCGGCCTGGCGACGAGCAGTACTTC. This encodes CASSLAVRPGDEQYF.

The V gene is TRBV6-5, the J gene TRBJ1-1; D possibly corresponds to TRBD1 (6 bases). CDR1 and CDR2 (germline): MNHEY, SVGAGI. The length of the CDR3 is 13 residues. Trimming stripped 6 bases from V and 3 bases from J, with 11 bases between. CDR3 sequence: CASRRGRDTEAFF. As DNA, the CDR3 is TGTGCCAGCAGAAGGGGGAGGGACACTGAAGCTTTCTTT.

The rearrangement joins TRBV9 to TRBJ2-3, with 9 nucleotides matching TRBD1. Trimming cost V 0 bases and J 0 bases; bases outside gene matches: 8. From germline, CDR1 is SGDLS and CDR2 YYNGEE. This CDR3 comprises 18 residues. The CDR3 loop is CASSVVETGGLSTDTQYF. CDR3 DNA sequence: TGTGCCAGCAGCGTAGTTGAGACAGGGGGACTCAGCACAGATACGCAGTATTTT. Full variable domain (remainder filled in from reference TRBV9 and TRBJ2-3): DSGVTQTPKHLITATGQRVTLRCSPRSGDLSVYWYQQSLDQGLQFLIQYYNGEERAKGNILERFSAQQFPDLHSELNLSSLELGDSALYFCASSVVETGGLSTDTQYFGPGTRLTVL.

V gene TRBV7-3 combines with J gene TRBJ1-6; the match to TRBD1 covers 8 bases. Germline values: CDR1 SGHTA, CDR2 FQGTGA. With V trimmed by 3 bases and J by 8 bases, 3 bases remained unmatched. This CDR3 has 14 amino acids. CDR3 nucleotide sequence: TGTGCCAGCAGCTTGGGACAGGAGTATTCACCCCTCCACTTT. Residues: CASSLGQEYSPLHF.

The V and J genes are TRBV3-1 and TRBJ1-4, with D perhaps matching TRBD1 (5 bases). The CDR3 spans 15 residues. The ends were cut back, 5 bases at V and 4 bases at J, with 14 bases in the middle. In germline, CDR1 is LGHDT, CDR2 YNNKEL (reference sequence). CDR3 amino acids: CASSYPGTGNEKLFF. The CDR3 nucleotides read TGTGCCAGCAGCTACCCCGGGACGGGTAATGAAAAACTGTTTTTT.

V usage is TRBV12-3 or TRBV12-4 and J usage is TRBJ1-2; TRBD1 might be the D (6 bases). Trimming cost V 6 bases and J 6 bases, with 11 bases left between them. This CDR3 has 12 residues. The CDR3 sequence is CASSRNRDGYTF. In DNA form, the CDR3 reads TGTGCCAGCAGCCGAAACAGGGATGGCTACACCTTC.